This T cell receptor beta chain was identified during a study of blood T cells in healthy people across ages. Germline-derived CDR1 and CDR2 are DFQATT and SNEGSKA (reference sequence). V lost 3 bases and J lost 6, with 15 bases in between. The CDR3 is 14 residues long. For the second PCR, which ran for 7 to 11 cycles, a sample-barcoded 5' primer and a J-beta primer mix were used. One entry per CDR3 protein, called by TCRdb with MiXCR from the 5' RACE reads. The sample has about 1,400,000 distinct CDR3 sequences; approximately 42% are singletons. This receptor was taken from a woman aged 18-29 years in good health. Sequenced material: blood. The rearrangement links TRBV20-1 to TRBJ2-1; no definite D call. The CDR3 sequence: CSASESGDRNEQFF. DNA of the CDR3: TGCAGTGCTAGCGAGTCCGGAGACCGCAATGAGCAGTTCTTC.